This T cell receptor beta chain is from a study of blood T cell repertoires in COVID-19. In the original analysis: Quantification of nucleated cells was approximated via reference gene primer amplification. TCRdb's copy holds only in-frame clones and misses some; the assay was immunoSEQ multiplex PCR. The DNA was the basis for D and trimming; V, J and clone size are from that table. The sample consists of around 220,000 clones, nearly 90% of them appearing once. In this sample, this clone turned up once. CDR3 length equals 13 residues. V trimming: 2 bases; J trimming: 7 bases; junction bases outside the gene matches: 5.

This sequence joins TRBV12-3 or TRBV12-4 and TRBJ2-7, with 7 positions matching TRBD1. The clonotype originates from a man aged 25-45 years who had been exposed to COVID-19. Sequencing input: PBMCs or T cells enriched from blood (not recorded which). The CDR3 is CASSLTGDQEQYF. The CDR3 DNA reads as TGTGCCAGCAGTTTAACAGGGGATCAGGAGCAGTACTTC.